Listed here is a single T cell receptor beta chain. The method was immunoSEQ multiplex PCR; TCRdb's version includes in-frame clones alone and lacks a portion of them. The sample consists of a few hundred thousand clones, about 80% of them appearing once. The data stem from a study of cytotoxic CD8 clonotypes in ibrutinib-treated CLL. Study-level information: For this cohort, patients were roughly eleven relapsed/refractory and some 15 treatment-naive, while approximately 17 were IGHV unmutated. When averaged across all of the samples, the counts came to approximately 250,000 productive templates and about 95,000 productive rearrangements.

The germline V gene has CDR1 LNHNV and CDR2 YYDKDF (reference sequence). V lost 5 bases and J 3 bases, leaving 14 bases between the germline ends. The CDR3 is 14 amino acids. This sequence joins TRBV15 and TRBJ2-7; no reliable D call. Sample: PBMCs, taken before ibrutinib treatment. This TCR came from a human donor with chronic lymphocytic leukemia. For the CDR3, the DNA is TGTGCCACCAGCGATCTCTCAGGAATCTACGAGCAGTACTTC. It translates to CATSDLSGIYEQYF.